This T cell receptor (beta chain) was captured in a study of T cell responses to AZD1222 COVID-19 vaccine. Overall study results and limits: Compared with day 0, the breadth and depth of the Spike-specific TCR repertoire rose significantly after two doses of AZD1222. The span of vaccine-associated CD4 TCRs extended across spike, with dominance at 160-218 and 743-854. AZD1222 recipients seropositive at baseline numbered only six or seven. Clonal diversity was possibly underestimated; the donors were predominantly white British and more often female.

TCRdb's table, derived via immunoSEQ multiplex PCR, lists solely in-frame clones and lacks some. The top ten hold 15% to 20% of the sample, which has about 66,000 clones, roughly 87% seen once. CDR1 and CDR2 (germline): MNHEY, SVGAGI. This CDR3 is built from 15 residues. J lost 4 bases, V lost 6 bases, and 9 bases had no gene match. Points on this clone: Its antigen remains unidentified.

This specimen consisted of peripheral blood, obtained on day 0 of AZD1222 vaccination. This sequence originates from an adult in good health. The chain couples TRBV6-5 to TRBJ2-3; 8 nucleotides line up with TRBD2. CDR3 DNA: TGTGCCAGCAGGGGCGGCCGGGGGGGGCCAGATACGCAGTATTTT. The encoded protein is CASRGGRGGPDTQYF.